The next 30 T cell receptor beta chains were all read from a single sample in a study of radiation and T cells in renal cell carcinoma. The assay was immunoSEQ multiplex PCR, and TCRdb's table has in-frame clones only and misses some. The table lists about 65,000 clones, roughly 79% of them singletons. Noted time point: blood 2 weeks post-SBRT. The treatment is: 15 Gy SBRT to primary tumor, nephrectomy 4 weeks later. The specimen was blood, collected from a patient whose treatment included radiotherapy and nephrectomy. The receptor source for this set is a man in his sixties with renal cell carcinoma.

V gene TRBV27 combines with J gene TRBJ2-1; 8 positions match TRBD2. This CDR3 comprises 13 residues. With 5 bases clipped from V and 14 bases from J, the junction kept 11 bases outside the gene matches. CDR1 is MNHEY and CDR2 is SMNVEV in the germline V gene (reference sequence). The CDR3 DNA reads TGTGCCAGCAGTAGGGGGGGTAGCGGGATAGAGTTCTTC. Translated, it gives CASSRGGSGIEFF.

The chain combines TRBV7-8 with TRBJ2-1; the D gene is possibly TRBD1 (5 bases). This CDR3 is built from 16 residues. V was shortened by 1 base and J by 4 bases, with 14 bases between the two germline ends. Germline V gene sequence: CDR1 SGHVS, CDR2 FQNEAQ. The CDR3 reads CASSLGRDRGYNEQFF. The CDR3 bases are TGTGCCAGCAGCTTAGGCCGAGACAGAGGATACAATGAGCAGTTCTTC.

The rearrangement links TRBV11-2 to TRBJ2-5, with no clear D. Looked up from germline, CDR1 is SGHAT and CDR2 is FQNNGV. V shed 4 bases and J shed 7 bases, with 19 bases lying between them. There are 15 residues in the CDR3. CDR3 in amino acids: CASSSLTGPPGTQYF. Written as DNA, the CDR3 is TGTGCCAGCAGCTCCCTGACGGGCCCTCCCGGGACCCAGTACTTC.

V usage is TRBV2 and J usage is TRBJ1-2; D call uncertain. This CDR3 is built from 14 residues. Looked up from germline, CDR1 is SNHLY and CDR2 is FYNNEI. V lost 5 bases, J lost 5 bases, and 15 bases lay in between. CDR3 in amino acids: CASSPRQARYGYTF. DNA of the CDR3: TGTGCCAGCAGTCCCCGCCAGGCCCGGTATGGCTACACCTTC. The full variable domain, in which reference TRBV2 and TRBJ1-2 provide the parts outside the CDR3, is EPEVTQTPSHQVTQMGQEVILRCVPISNHLYFYWYRQILGQKVEFLVSFYNNEISEKSEIFDDQFSVERPDGSNFTLKIRSTKLEDSAMYFCASSPRQARYGYTFGSGTRLTVV.

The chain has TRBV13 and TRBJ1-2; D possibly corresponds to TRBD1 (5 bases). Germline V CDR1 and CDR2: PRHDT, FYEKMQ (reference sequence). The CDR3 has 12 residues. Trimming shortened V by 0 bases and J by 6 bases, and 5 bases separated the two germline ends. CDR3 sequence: CASSLGGDGYTF. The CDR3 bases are TGTGCCAGCAGCTTAGGAGGGGATGGCTACACCTTC.

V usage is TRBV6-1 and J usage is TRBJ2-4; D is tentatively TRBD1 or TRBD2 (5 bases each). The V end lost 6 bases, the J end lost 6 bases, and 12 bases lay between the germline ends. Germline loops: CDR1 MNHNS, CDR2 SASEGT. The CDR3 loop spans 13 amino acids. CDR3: CASRVIGTNIQYF. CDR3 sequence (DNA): TGTGCCAGCAGGGTAATAGGGACAAACATTCAGTACTTC.

The CDR3 DNA is TGTGCCAGCAGCCCAAGCTACGAGCAGTACTTC. Its translation: CASSPSYEQYF. The chain couples TRBV7-9 to TRBJ2-7, with D uncertain. Germline V gene data show CDR1 as SEHNR and CDR2 as FQNEAQ (reference sequence). Deletions cut 5 bases from V and 3 bases from J, with 5 bases between. This CDR3 contains 11 residues.

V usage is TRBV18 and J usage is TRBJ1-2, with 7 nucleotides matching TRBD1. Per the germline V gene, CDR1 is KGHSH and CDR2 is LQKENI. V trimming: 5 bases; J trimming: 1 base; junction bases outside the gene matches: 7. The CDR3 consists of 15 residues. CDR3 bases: TGTGCCAGCTCAGCCGGGACAGCAAGTAACTATGGCTACACCTTC. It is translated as CASSAGTASNYGYTF.

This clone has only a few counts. CDR3 sequence reads: CASSQTLRTAPLSYEQYF. The CDR3 DNA reads as TGCGCCAGCAGCCAGACACTAAGGACGGCCCCCTTATCCTACGAGCAGTACTTC. V is TRBV5-1 and J is TRBJ2-7, with D hard to call. This CDR3 is built from 18 residues. The germline CDR1 and CDR2 sequences are SGHRS and YFSETQ. V lost 4 bases to trimming and J lost 1 base, with 24 bases between them.

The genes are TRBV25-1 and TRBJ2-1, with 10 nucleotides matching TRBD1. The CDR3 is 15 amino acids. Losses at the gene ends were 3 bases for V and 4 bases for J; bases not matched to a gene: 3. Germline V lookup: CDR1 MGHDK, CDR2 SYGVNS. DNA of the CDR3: TGTGCCAGCAGTGACTGGGACAGGGGTTACAATGAGCAGTTCTTC. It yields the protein CASSDWDRGYNEQFF.

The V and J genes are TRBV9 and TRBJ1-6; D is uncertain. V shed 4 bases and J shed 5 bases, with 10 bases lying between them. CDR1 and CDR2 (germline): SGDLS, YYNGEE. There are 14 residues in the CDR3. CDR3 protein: CASSLNFNNSPLHF. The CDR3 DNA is TGTGCCAGCAGCCTAAACTTTAATAATTCACCCCTCCACTTT.

This CDR3 reads CASSPWAGTSGSLDEQFF. The CDR3 DNA sequence: TGTGCCAGCAGCCCATGGGCCGGGACTAGCGGGAGCTTAGATGAGCAGTTCTTC. The chain carries TRBV7-7 and TRBJ2-1; 14 bases are a match to TRBD2. Germline V gene lookup returns CDR1 SSHAT and CDR2 FNYEAQ (reference sequence). This CDR3 is 18 amino acids long. V trimming: 5 bases; J trimming: 8 bases; junction bases outside the gene matches: 14.

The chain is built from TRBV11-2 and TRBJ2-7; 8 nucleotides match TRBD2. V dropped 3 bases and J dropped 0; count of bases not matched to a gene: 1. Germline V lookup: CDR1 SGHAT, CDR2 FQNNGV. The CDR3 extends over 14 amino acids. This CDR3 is CASSFSGNSYEQYV. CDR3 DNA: TGTGCCAGCAGCTTTAGCGGGAACTCCTACGAGCAGTACGTC.

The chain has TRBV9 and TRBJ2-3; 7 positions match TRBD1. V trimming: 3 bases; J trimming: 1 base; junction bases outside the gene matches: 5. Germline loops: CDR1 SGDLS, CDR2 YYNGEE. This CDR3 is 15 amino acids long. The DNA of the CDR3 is TGTGCCAGCAGCGAGAGGCAGGGGGGCACAGATACGCAGTATTTT. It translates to CASSERQGGTDTQYF.

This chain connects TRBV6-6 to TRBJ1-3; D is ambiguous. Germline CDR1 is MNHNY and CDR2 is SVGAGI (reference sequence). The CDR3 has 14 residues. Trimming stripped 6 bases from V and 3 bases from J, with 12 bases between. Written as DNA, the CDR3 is TGTGCCAGCAGCAGCCCGGCCTTTGGAAACACCATATATTTT. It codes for CASSSPAFGNTIYF.

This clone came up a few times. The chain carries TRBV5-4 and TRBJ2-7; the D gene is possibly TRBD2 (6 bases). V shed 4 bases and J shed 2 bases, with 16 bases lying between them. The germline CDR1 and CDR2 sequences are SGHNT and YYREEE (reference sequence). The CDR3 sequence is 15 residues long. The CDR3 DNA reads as TGTGCCAGCAGCCCGGGGGATCCAGGAACCTACGAGCAGTACTTC. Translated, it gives CASSPGDPGTYEQYF.

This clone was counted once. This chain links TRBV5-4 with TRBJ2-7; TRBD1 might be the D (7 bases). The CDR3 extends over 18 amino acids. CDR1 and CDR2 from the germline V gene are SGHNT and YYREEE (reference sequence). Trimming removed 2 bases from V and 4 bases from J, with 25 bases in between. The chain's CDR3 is CASSLRPSSVRGTYEQYF. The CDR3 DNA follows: TGTGCCAGCAGCTTACGGCCATCGAGCGTCAGGGGGACTTACGAGCAGTACTTC.

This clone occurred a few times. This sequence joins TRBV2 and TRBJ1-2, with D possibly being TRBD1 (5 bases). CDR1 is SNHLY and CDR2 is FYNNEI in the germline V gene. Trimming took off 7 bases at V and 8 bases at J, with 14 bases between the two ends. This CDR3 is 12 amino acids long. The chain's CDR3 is CASNNQGRGYTF. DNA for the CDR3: TGTGCCAGCAATAACCAGGGAAGAGGCTACACCTTC.

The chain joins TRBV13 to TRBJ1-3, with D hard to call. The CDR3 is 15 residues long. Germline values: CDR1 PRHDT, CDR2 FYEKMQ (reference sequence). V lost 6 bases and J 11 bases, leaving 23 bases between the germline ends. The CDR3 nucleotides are TGTGCCAGCAGGAGCGGGAAGACCCTTGGCGTTGCCATATATTTT. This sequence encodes CASRSGKTLGVAIYF.

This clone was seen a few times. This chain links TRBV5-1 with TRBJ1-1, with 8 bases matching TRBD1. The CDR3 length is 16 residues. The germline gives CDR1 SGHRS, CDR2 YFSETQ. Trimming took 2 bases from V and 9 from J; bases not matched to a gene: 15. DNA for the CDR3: TGCGCCAGCAGCTTCCCCCAGGGGGCTGGTGGGGAACAAGCTTTCTTT. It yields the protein CASSFPQGAGGEQAFF.

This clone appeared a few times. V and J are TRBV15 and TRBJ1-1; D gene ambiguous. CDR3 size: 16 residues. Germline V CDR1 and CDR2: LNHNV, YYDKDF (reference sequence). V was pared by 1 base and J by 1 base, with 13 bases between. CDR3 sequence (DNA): TGTGCCACCAGCAGAGGGGTCGGAGTGGGGAACACTGAAGCTTTCTTT. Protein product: CATSRGVGVGNTEAFF.

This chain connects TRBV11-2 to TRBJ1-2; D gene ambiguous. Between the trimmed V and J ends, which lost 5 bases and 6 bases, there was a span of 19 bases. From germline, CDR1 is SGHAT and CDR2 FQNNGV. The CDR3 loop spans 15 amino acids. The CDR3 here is CASSPTGSSVHGYTF. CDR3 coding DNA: TGTGCCAGCAGCCCGACCGGGTCCTCGGTGCATGGCTACACCTTC.

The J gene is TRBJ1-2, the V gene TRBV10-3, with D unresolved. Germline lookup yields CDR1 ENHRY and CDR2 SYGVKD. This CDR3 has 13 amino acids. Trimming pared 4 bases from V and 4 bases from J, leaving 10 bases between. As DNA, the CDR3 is TGTGCCATCAGTGGGGTGGTCGGCTATGGCTACACCTTC. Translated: CAISGVVGYGYTF.

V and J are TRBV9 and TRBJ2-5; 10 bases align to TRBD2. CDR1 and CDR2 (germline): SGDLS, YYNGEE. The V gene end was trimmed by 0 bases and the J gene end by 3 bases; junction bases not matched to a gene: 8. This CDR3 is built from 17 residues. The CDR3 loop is CASSVGERGGLEETQYF. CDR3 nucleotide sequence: TGTGCCAGCAGCGTAGGAGAGCGGGGGGGCCTGGAAGAGACCCAGTACTTC.

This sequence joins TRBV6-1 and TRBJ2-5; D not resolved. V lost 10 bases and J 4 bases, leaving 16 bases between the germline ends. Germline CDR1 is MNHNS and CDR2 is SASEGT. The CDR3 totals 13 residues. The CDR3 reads CATIPGSGETQYF. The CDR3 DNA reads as TGTGCCACCATCCCTGGGTCGGGAGAGACCCAGTACTTC.

CDR3 sequence (DNA): TGTGCCAGCAGCAACAACCCCTCGGGACATTTGTTTTTT. This encodes CASSNNPSGHLFF. This chain links TRBV7-3 with TRBJ2-2; D possibly corresponds to TRBD1 (6 bases). Trimming took 5 bases from V and 15 from J, leaving 19 bases between them. CDR1 is SGHTA, CDR2 FQGTGA, per germline. There are 13 residues in the CDR3.

The CDR3 sequence: CASSLETGVAGYTF. The CDR3 DNA follows: TGTGCCAGCAGCTTGGAGACAGGGGTTGCTGGCTACACCTTC. V gene TRBV11-1 combines with J gene TRBJ1-2; 8 bases line up with TRBD1. J was trimmed by 7 bases and V by 3 bases; bases with no gene match: 7. The CDR3 has 14 residues. Germline CDR1 reads SGHAT; CDR2 reads FQDESV (reference sequence).

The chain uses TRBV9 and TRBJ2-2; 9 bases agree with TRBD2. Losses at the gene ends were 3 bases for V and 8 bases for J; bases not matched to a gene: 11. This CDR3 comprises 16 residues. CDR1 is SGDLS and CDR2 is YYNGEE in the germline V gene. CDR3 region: CASSEWAAGGQGELFF. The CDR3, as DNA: TGTGCCAGCAGCGAGTGGGCAGCGGGGGGCCAAGGGGAGCTGTTTTTT.

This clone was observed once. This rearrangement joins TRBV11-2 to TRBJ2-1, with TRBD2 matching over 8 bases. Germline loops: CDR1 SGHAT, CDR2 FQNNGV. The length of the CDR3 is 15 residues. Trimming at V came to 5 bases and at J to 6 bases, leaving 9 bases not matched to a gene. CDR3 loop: CASSPWTSSGNEQFF. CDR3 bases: TGTGCCAGCAGCCCCTGGACTAGCTCCGGCAATGAGCAGTTCTTC.

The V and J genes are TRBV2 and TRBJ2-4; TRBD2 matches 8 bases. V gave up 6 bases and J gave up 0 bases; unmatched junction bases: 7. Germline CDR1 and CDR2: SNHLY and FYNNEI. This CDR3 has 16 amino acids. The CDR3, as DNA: TGTGCCAGCAGGGAACTAGCGGTACTAGCCAAAAACATTCAGTACTTC. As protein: CASRELAVLAKNIQYF. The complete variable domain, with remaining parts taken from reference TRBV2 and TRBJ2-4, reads EPEVTQTPSHQVTQMGQEVILRCVPISNHLYFYWYRQILGQKVEFLVSFYNNEISEKSEIFDDQFSVERPDGSNFTLKIRSTKLEDSAMYFCASRELAVLAKNIQYFGAGTRLSVL.